This passage covers 3 T cell receptor beta chains from one sample sequenced in a study of regulatory T cells in long-lasting Graves disease. CDR3-region Arm-PCR and iRepertoire HTBI primers produced the TCR beta libraries. TCRdb reanalysed the multiplex PCR reads using MiXCR and keeps one entry per CDR3 protein. Of about 540,000 distinct CDR3 sequences listed, roughly 13% are singletons. Time point given: newly diagnosed GD, antithyroid drugs for less than 3 months. Researchers made the TCR library from RNA that was extracted from PBMCs. These data were also reused for a study on T cells in Graves' hyperthyroidism and ophthalmopathy.

Specimen: peripheral blood mononuclear cells (PBMCs), collected at new diagnosis, from a patient treated with antithyroid drugs. These receptors all come from a man aged 25 to 40 with Graves disease.

In this sample, this clonotype turned up a few times. In nucleotides, the CDR3 is TGTGCCATCAGTGGGGCCCTCCTCGTAGATGGAGCTTTCTTT. This gives the protein CAISGALLVDGAFF. V and J are TRBV10-3 and TRBJ1-1; D gene uncertain. The CDR3 length is 14 residues. Trimming pared 4 bases from V and 10 bases from J, leaving 19 bases between. Germline CDR1 reads ENHRY; CDR2 reads SYGVKD.

This clonotype was counted only a few times. J is TRBJ2-1 and V is TRBV6-2 or TRBV6-3, with D hard to call. The V end lost 0 bases, the J end lost 9 bases, and 9 bases lay between the germline ends. The CDR3 is made up of 13 amino acids. Germline values: CDR1 MNHEY, CDR2 SVGEGT. This chain's CDR3 is CASSYSQIGEQFF. The CDR3 DNA sequence: TGTGCCAGCAGTTACTCTCAAATCGGTGAGCAGTTCTTC.

This clonotype was seen many times. This chain links TRBV11-2 with TRBJ1-2; D is unresolved. Deletions cut 1 base from V and 4 bases from J, with 10 bases between. Germline loops: CDR1 SGHAT, CDR2 FQNNGV. The CDR3 consists of 14 residues. The CDR3 is CASSLGPELYGYTF. As DNA, the CDR3 is TGTGCCAGCAGCTTAGGTCCGGAACTCTATGGCTACACCTTC.